Each of the 27 T cell receptor beta chains below was sequenced from the same sample in a study of blood T cell repertoires in COVID-19. Clones were sequenced by immunoSEQ multiplex PCR, and TCRdb holds only the in-frame ones, with some missing. The sample has approximately 130,000 clones, roughly 80% seen once. The material sequenced was PBMCs or T cells enriched from blood (not recorded which). These receptors were collected from a man aged 25-45 years who had recovered from COVID-19.

The V call is TRBV10-3, the J call TRBJ2-2; 14 bases are a match to TRBD2. Germline loops: CDR1 ENHRY, CDR2 SYGVKD. The CDR3 contains 17 residues. Trimming removed 5 bases from V and 7 bases from J; junction bases left unmatched: 9. CDR3 sequence: CAISFGTSGRTGGELFF. CDR3 nucleotides: TGTGCCATCAGTTTCGGGACTAGCGGGAGAACGGGCGGGGAGCTGTTTTTT.

The gene calls are TRBV5-1 and TRBJ2-2; 15 bases map to TRBD2. The CDR3 covers 14 residues. With 4 bases clipped from V and 12 bases from J, the junction kept 4 bases outside the gene matches. CDR1 is SGHRS and CDR2 is YFSETQ in the germline V gene. CDR3 DNA sequence: TGCGCCAGCAGCGTAGGGACTAGCGGGAGGAAGCTGTTTTTT. Translation gives CASSVGTSGRKLFF. Looking up the rest from reference TRBV5-1 and TRBJ2-2 gives the full variable domain: KAGVTQTPRYLIKTRGQQVTLSCSPISGHRSVSWYQQTPGQGLQFLFEYFSETQRNKGNFPGRFSGRQFSNSRSEMNVSTLELGDSALYLCASSVGTSGRKLFFGEGSRLTVL.

V gene TRBV19 combines with J gene TRBJ1-1; 7 bases are a match to TRBD1. The CDR3 has 12 amino acids. Germline values: CDR1 LNHDA, CDR2 SQIVND (reference sequence). Trimming took 10 bases from V and 1 from J; bases not matched to a gene: 3. The CDR3 protein is CATRQGNTEAFF. The CDR3 DNA is TGTGCCACCCGACAGGGGAACACTGAAGCTTTCTTT.

The chain uses TRBV6-2 or TRBV6-3 and TRBJ1-2, with TRBD1 matching 9 bases. The CDR3 is 16 residues long. In germline, CDR1 is MNHEY, CDR2 SVGEGT. J was trimmed by 6 bases and V by 0 bases; bases with no gene match: 8. The CDR3 bases are TGTGCCAGCAGTTACTCGGGACAGGGATCCAGGGATGGCTACACCTTC. Amino acid sequence: CASSYSGQGSRDGYTF.

The chain combines TRBV27 with TRBJ1-2; 7 positions match TRBD1. CDR3 length: 16 amino acids. CDR1 MNHEY and CDR2 SMNVEV come from the germline V gene (reference sequence). Trimming cost V 4 bases and J 8 bases; bases outside gene matches: 16. CDR3 protein: CASSSLRQGGSVGYTF. CDR3 DNA: TGTGCCAGCAGTTCACTCCGACAGGGTGGTAGTGTGGGCTACACCTTC.

The rearrangement joins TRBV27 to TRBJ2-1, with D tentatively TRBD2 (6 bases). V gave up 7 bases and J gave up 0 bases, with 13 bases separating them. This CDR3 has 15 residues. Per germline, CDR1 MNHEY and CDR2 SMNVEV (reference sequence). The CDR3 region is CASTGSFGSYNEQFF. The CDR3 DNA reads TGTGCCAGCACCGGGAGTTTCGGCTCCTACAATGAGCAGTTCTTC.

The chain employs TRBV19 and TRBJ1-5, with D unresolved. Germline CDR1 is LNHDA and CDR2 is SQIVND (reference sequence). There are 15 residues in the CDR3. V was cut by 3 bases and J by 6 bases, with 15 bases left in between. The CDR3 bases are TGTGCCAGTAGTATCGTGGGAGGCCCCAGTCAGCCCCAGCATTTT. Its protein product is CASSIVGGPSQPQHF.

This chain joins TRBV9 and TRBJ1-1; a weak D match, TRBD1 (5 bases). Germline V gene data show CDR1 as SGDLS and CDR2 as YYNGEE. V shed 0 bases and J shed 4 bases, with 13 bases lying between them. The CDR3 runs 15 residues. The CDR3 DNA reads as TGTGCCAGCAGCGTAGAGCCCGGGGGGGGCACTGAAGCTTTCTTT. Translated: CASSVEPGGGTEAFF.

This clone was recorded once. This rearrangement joins TRBV6-5 to TRBJ2-3; the match to TRBD2 covers 7 bases. Trimming took 2 bases from V and 6 from J; bases not matched to a gene: 5. This CDR3 is 14 amino acids long. CDR1 is MNHEY, CDR2 SVGAGI, per germline. CDR3 sequence: CASSYGTSEDTQYF. CDR3 bases: TGTGCCAGCAGTTACGGAACTAGCGAGGATACGCAGTATTTT.

This clone was seen once. The J gene is TRBJ2-1, the V gene TRBV19; the D gene is possibly TRBD1 (6 bases). V dropped 4 bases and J dropped 7 bases, with 11 bases sitting between them. The CDR3 contains 13 residues. Germline lookup yields CDR1 LNHDA and CDR2 SQIVND (reference sequence). The CDR3 spells CASSRGLMNEQFF. CDR3 DNA sequence: TGTGCCAGTAGTAGGGGGCTTATGAATGAGCAGTTCTTC.

The J gene is TRBJ1-6, the V gene TRBV6-5; D is unclear. Germline assignment: CDR1 MNHEY and CDR2 SVGAGI. V dropped 7 bases and J dropped 10 bases, with 20 bases sitting between them. The CDR3 is made up of 15 amino acids. The DNA for the CDR3 is TGTGCCAGCACCACCTTGAGGAGGGAACGATCACCCCTCCACTTT. Protein product: CASTTLRRERSPLHF.

The V call is TRBV5-4, the J call TRBJ1-6, with D maybe TRBD1 (5 bases). This CDR3 spans 13 amino acids. Germline loops: CDR1 SGHNT, CDR2 YYREEE (reference sequence). The ends were cut back, 3 bases at V and 7 bases at J, with 8 bases in the middle. The CDR3 loop is CASSWRGNSPLHF. The DNA of the CDR3 is TGTGCCAGCAGCTGGCGGGGGAATTCACCCCTCCACTTT.

This clone occurred once. The chain employs TRBV6-5 and TRBJ2-4; perhaps TRBD1 as D (6 bases). The V gene's germline CDR1 is MNHEY and CDR2 SVGAGI. CDR3 length: 13 residues. V was pared by 7 bases and J by 6 bases, with 13 bases between. The CDR3 here is CASIIQGGNIQYF. The CDR3 DNA sequence: TGTGCCAGCATCATACAGGGTGGAAACATTCAGTACTTC.

The V call is TRBV10-3, the J call TRBJ1-1; tentative D call: TRBD1 (6 bases). The V end was cut by 3 bases, the J end by 3 bases, with 14 bases between. Germline assignment: CDR1 ENHRY and CDR2 SYGVKD. The CDR3 has 15 residues. CDR3 DNA: TGTGCCATCAGTGACTGGGGGGGCGAGGACACTGAAGCTTTCTTT. Its translation is CAISDWGGEDTEAFF.

The chain combines TRBV19 with TRBJ2-5; D may be TRBD1 (6 bases). Germline-derived CDR1 and CDR2 are LNHDA and SQIVND (reference sequence). The CDR3 is made up of 13 amino acids. V was cut by 9 bases and J by 4 bases, with 15 bases left in between. The CDR3 DNA is TGTGCCAGCTCCCCTCGAGGGGGAGAGACCCAGTACTTC. Its protein product is CASSPRGGETQYF.

The rearrangement joins TRBV12-3 or TRBV12-4 to TRBJ1-2, with a weak D call TRBD1 (5 bases). Trimming left V 8 bases short and J 4 bases short, with 14 bases between. This CDR3 comprises 13 residues. This CDR3 is CASHPGGTYGYTF. The CDR3 DNA is TGTGCCAGCCATCCCGGGGGAACCTATGGCTACACCTTC.

The gene calls are TRBV2 and TRBJ2-7; 12 bases line up with TRBD1. CDR1 SNHLY and CDR2 FYNNEI come from the germline V gene. The CDR3 consists of 14 residues. J lost 7 bases, V lost 9 bases, and 10 bases had no gene match. CDR3 in amino acids: CASTRGDRGHEQYF. DNA of the CDR3: TGTGCCAGTACGAGGGGGGACAGGGGGCATGAGCAGTACTTC.

The rearrangement joins TRBV6-5 to TRBJ2-7; possible D gene TRBD1, 5 bases. The V and J ends lost 4 bases and 0 bases respectively, with 10 bases between them. Germline V CDR1 and CDR2: MNHEY, SVGAGI. The CDR3 totals 14 residues. The CDR3, as DNA: TGTGCCAGCAGTTCCAGGGCTGACTCCTACGAGCAGTACGTC. This encodes CASSSRADSYEQYV.

This clone was seen more than once but under ten times. The sample carries other DNA sequences with the same CDR3. V is TRBV7-3 and J is TRBJ2-3; 9 bases fit TRBD2. The CDR3 sequence is 15 residues long. J gave up 3 bases and V 0 bases, and 1 base lay outside the gene matches. Germline CDR1 SGHTA, CDR2 FQGTGA. In DNA, the CDR3 is TGTGCCAGCAGCTTAACGGCGGGAGGGACAGATACGCAGTATTTT. It yields the protein CASSLTAGGTDTQYF.

Here the CDR3 reads CATSRDRDRFSQMNTEAFF. DNA of the CDR3: TGTGCCACCAGCAGAGATCGGGACAGATTTTCTCAGATGAACACTGAAGCTTTCTTT. This chain links TRBV15 with TRBJ1-1; 7 bases match TRBD1. The CDR3 is 19 residues long. CDR1 and CDR2 (germline): LNHNV, YYDKDF (reference sequence). The V segment lost 0 bases and the J segment 0 bases; nucleotides outside the gene matches: 13.

The J gene is TRBJ1-1, the V gene TRBV3-1 (or the pseudogene TRBV3-2); 9 bases map to TRBD1. Germline V gives CDR1 LGHDT, CDR2 YNNKEL (reference sequence). This CDR3 contains 17 residues. With 2 bases clipped from V and 6 bases from J, the junction kept 13 bases outside the gene matches. CDR3 sequence reads: CASSQNTPGQGYSEAFF. CDR3 nucleotides: TGTGCCAGCAGCCAAAATACTCCGGGACAGGGATACTCTGAAGCTTTCTTT.

This clone was detected only once. This rearrangement joins TRBV6-1 to TRBJ2-3; TRBD2 might be the D (5 bases). Looked up from germline, CDR1 is MNHNS and CDR2 is SASEGT. V was shortened by 3 bases and J by 1 base, with 14 bases between the two germline ends. The CDR3 runs 16 residues. The CDR3 protein is CASSDRGLVGTDTQYF. In nucleotides, the CDR3 is TGTGCCAGCAGTGATCGAGGACTCGTTGGCACAGATACGCAGTATTTT.

This clone was detected only a few times. The chain employs TRBV7-9 and TRBJ1-1, with 8 bases identical to TRBD1. CDR3 length: 15 amino acids. V lost 5 bases, J lost 5 bases, and 10 bases stayed unmatched. CDR1 and CDR2 (germline): SEHNR, FQNEAQ (reference sequence). The CDR3 is CASSIDQGAGTEAFF. The CDR3 coding sequence is TGTGCCAGCAGCATAGACCAGGGGGCGGGTACTGAAGCTTTCTTT. Looking up the rest from reference TRBV7-9 and TRBJ1-1 gives the full variable domain: DTGVSQNPRHKITKRGQNVTFRCDPISEHNRLYWYRQTLGQGPEFLTYFQNEAQLEKSRLLSDRFSAERPKGSFSTLEIQRTEQGDSAMYLCASSIDQGAGTEAFFGQGTRLTVV.

J is TRBJ2-3 and V is TRBV29-1; TRBD1 agrees at 10 bases. Germline loops: CDR1 SQVTM, CDR2 ANQGSEA. CDR3 length equals 16 residues. With V trimmed by 6 bases and J by 4 bases, 13 bases remained unmatched. For the CDR3, the DNA is TGCAGCGTGGGGGACAGGGGACTAGGATTCCCAGATACGCAGTATTTT. It yields the protein CSVGDRGLGFPDTQYF.

The gene calls are TRBV19 and TRBJ2-1, with D possibly matching TRBD1 (6 bases). Germline CDR1 LNHDA, CDR2 SQIVND (reference sequence). The CDR3 has 17 residues. V lost 2 bases, J lost 1 base, and 15 bases lay in between. DNA of the CDR3: TGTGCCAGTAGTATAATGCTAGGGGGTTTGTCCTACAATGAGCAGTTCTTC. It specifies CASSIMLGGLSYNEQFF.

This clone appeared a single time. The chain combines TRBV18 with TRBJ1-2; D remains unclear. The ends were cut back, 0 bases at V and 5 bases at J, with 10 bases in the middle. CDR3 size: 14 residues. The germline V gene encodes CDR1 KGHSH and CDR2 LQKENI. The CDR3 bases are TGTGCCAGCTCACCACCGGAGACCACGTATGGCTACACCTTC. Residues: CASSPPETTYGYTF.

The CDR3 here is CASSPSKGYNSPLHF. CDR3 in DNA: TGTGCCAGCAGCCCCAGTAAGGGGTATAATTCACCCCTCCACTTT. The chain employs TRBV6-5 and TRBJ1-6, with a weak D call TRBD1 (5 bases). From germline, CDR1 is MNHEY and CDR2 SVGAGI. CDR3 length: 15 amino acids. Trimming cost V 6 bases and J 4 bases, with 13 bases left between them.